The 12 T cell receptor beta chains listed next were all sequenced from one sample in a study of tumor-infiltrating lymphocytes in oesophageal squamous cell carcinoma. TCRdb independently ran MiXCR on the PCR reads; one entry per CDR3 protein. The sample consists of around 12,000 distinct CDR3 sequences, around 53% of them appearing once. Sequencing input: blood. The receptors were gathered from a female donor with esophageal squamous cell carcinoma.

The table lists this clonotype with a count of one. The chain links TRBV7-4 to TRBJ1-1; perhaps TRBD1 as D (6 bases). Germline CDR1 and CDR2: SGHVT and SQSDAQ. The CDR3 has 13 residues. Trimming took off 5 bases at V and 7 bases at J, with 14 bases between the two ends. The CDR3 loop is CASSLDSLREAFF. CDR3 bases: TGTGCCAGCAGCCTGGACAGTCTTCGTGAAGCTTTCTTT. Supplemented by reference TRBV7-4 and TRBJ1-1, the full variable domain reads GAGVSQSPRYKVAKRGRDVALRCDSISGHVTLYWYRQTLGQGSEVLTYSQSDAQRDKSGRPSGRFSAERPERSVSTLKIQRTEQGDSAVYLCASSLDSLREAFFGQGTRLTVV.

A few counts support this clonotype. Since the CDR3 does not end with the conserved phenylalanine or tryptophan, this likely comes from a read error. It is unclear where the CDR3 begins or ends on the DNA, so no DNA is shown, and the CDR3 is as TCRdb lists it. The J gene is TRBJ2-3, the V gene TRBV7-2; the D call in the table, TRBD1, was not verified against the DNA. Germline values: CDR1 SGHTA, CDR2 FQGNSA. The length of the CDR3 is 17 amino acids, counting both ends. The CDR3 sequence is CASSFSAGSQETQYFGP.

This clonotype appeared a few times. V usage is TRBV12-3 or TRBV12-4 and J usage is TRBJ2-5, with 10 bases fitting TRBD2. The CDR3 runs 13 residues. V lost 6 bases to trimming and J lost 3 bases; unmatched junction nucleotides: 1. The CDR3 DNA sequence: TGTGCCAGCAGAGCGGGAGGGGAAGAGACCCAGTACTTC. Its translation is CASRAGGEETQYF.

This clonotype counts as medium-sized (0.01 to 0.1%). CDR3 nucleotide sequence: TGTGCCAGCAGAACTACAGGGGGTGAAGCTTTCTTT. The encoded protein is CASRTTGGEAFF. The chain combines TRBV6-1 with TRBJ1-1; TRBD1 matches at 8 bases. CDR3 length: 12 residues. V was pared by 6 bases and J by 7 bases, with 4 bases of the junction left unmatched. Germline V lookup: CDR1 MNHNS, CDR2 SASEGT.

The rearrangement uses TRBV7-6 and TRBJ1-4; 8 nucleotides agree with TRBD1. There are 15 residues in the CDR3. V gave up 5 bases and J gave up 16 bases; unmatched junction bases: 18. Germline V CDR1 and CDR2: SGHVS, FNYEAQ. CDR3 protein: CASSNPGQATYEQFF. In DNA, the CDR3 is TGTGCCAGCAGCAACCCGGGACAGGCCACCTACGAGCAGTTTTTT.

This clonotype was seen only a few times. CDR3 sequence reads: CASSLTIWQFF. The CDR3 DNA reads as TGTGCCAGCAGCTTAACAATCTGGCAGTTCTTC. V gene TRBV7-9 combines with J gene TRBJ2-1, with D uncertain. Per germline, CDR1 SEHNR and CDR2 FQNEAQ (reference sequence). The CDR3 covers 11 residues. V lost 2 bases and J lost 12, with 8 bases in between.

This clonotype ranks as medium-sized. The CDR3 DNA follows: TGTGCCAGCAGTGAGGTGGCAGGGGTTGGAGCTTTCTTT. Amino acid sequence: CASSEVAGVGAFF. The gene calls are TRBV6-1 and TRBJ1-1, with TRBD1 as a possible D gene (6 bases). This CDR3 spans 13 amino acids. The germline gives CDR1 MNHNS, CDR2 SASEGT. The V end was cut by 3 bases, the J end by 10 bases, with 15 bases between.

Judged by abundance, this clonotype is medium-sized (0.01 to 0.1%). V usage is TRBV7-9 and J usage is TRBJ1-5; unclear D gene. Germline V gene data show CDR1 as SEHNR and CDR2 as FQNEAQ (reference sequence). V lost 5 bases to trimming and J lost 1 base, with 9 bases between them. This CDR3 has 14 amino acids. CDR3 sequence (DNA): TGTGCCAGCAGCCCAGACGGGAGCAATCAGCCCCAGCATTTT. It codes for CASSPDGSNQPQHF.

This chain uses TRBV7-8 with TRBJ1-1; possibly TRBD1 for D (6 bases). The V gene's germline CDR1 is SGHVS and CDR2 FQNEAQ. Trimming took off 5 bases at V and 5 bases at J, with 18 bases between the two ends. CDR3 length: 15 residues. The CDR3 loop is CASSPSSRGGTEAFF. The CDR3 nucleotides are TGTGCCAGCAGCCCTAGTAGTAGGGGGGGTACTGAAGCTTTCTTT.

The rearrangement links TRBV7-8 to TRBJ2-3; D possibly corresponds to TRBD1 (5 bases). V lost 0 bases, J lost 3 bases, and 10 bases lay in between. The CDR3 spans 15 residues. Germline CDR1 is SGHVS and CDR2 is FQNEAQ. DNA for the CDR3: TGTGCCAGCAGCTTAGCAGGGGTATTTACAGATACGCAGTATTTT. Translation: CASSLAGVFTDTQYF.

The chain uses TRBV10-1 and TRBJ1-2; 12 bases line up with TRBD2. TRBJ2-1 explains the end of the DNA better; the J call may be wrong. The germline gives CDR1 WNHNN, CDR2 SYGVQD (reference sequence). The CDR3 is 15 amino acids. CDR3 in amino acids: CASSDGLAGYNEQFF. CDR3 bases: TGCGCCAGCAGTGATGGACTAGCGGGATACAATGAGCAGTTCTTC.

The chain joins TRBV7-8 to TRBJ2-6; D unclear. This CDR3 is built from 19 residues. V was trimmed by 5 bases and J by 0 bases, leaving 20 bases between them. In germline, CDR1 is SGHVS, CDR2 FQNEAQ. In DNA, the CDR3 is TGTGCCAGCAGCCTGCGTCGGAGAGGCGGTATCTCTGGGGCCAACGTCCTGACTTTC. Its translation is CASSLRRRGGISGANVLTF.